A selection of T cell receptor beta chains follows, all from one sample in a study of blood T cell repertoires in COVID-19. Clones were read by immunoSEQ multiplex PCR, and TCRdb kept only the in-frame ones, dropping some. The sample consists of 40,000 to 55,000 clones, approximately 84% of them appearing once. The source material was peripheral blood. These receptors originate from a man in his forties or fifties with active COVID-19. Each CDR3 is given with its conserved first and last residue. D genes are given only for firm matches. Part of the rows lack a size; the others show once, few, many or a class for expanded clones.

cdr3_nt cdr3_aa clone_size d_call j_call cdr3_length v_call
TGTGCCAGCAGCTTGTACAGGGTGGTAACTGAAGCTTTCTTT CASSLYRVVTEAFF - - TRBJ1-1 14 TRBV5-8
TGTGCCAGCAGTTACCGGGGAGGTGAGACCCAGTACTTC CASSYRGGETQYF - - TRBJ2-5 13 TRBV6-2/TRBV6-3
TGTGCCAGCTCACCACCCCGGAGGATTGGTAACACCGGGGAGCTGTTTTTT CASSPPRRIGNTGELFF - - TRBJ2-2 17 TRBV18
TGTGCCAGCAGCCAAGATTGGGGGCACGGGGCCAACGTCCTGACTTTC CASSQDWGHGANVLTF few - TRBJ2-6 16 TRBV14
TGCGCCAGCAGCTCCCTCGGGGGGGGCCCCAATGAGCAGTTCTTC CASSSLGGGPNEQFF - TRBD2 TRBJ2-1 15 TRBV5-1
TGTGCCAGCAGCGCCCAGGCCGAACCCACCTACGAGCAGTACTTC CASSAQAEPTYEQYF - - TRBJ2-7 15 TRBV9
TGTGCCAGCAGTCGGACTAGCGGGCTCAGAGAGACCCAGTACTTC CASSRTSGLRETQYF - TRBD2 TRBJ2-5 15 TRBV27
TGTGCCAGCAGTAACCGACAGGGGGTGGCCTTC CASSNRQGVAF - TRBD1 TRBJ2-7 11 TRBV28
TGTGCCAGCAGCGTAGCACCCGGGACTGAAGCTTTCTTT CASSVAPGTEAFF - - TRBJ1-1 13 TRBV9
TGTGCCAGCAGCCCCGGGAATGCACAAGGGACCCAGTACTTC CASSPGNAQGTQYF - - TRBJ2-5 14 TRBV9
TGCAGCGCCCCCGACAATGAGCAGTTCTTC CSAPDNEQFF - - TRBJ2-1 10 TRBV29-1
TGTGCCAGCAGCAAGGACAGAAGTGAGCAGTTCTTC CASSKDRSEQFF - - TRBJ2-1 12 TRBV6-5
TGTGCCAGCAAGCCGGGACAGGGAAGGGAAAAACTGTTTTTT CASKPGQGREKLFF - TRBD1 TRBJ1-4 14 TRBV28
TGTGCCAGCTCACCGGGACATCCCTACGAGCAGTACTTC CASSPGHPYEQYF - - TRBJ2-7 13 TRBV18
TGTGCCAGCAGTTCCCCCGCGGGGGGCCACGACAATGAGCAGTTCTTC CASSSPAGGHDNEQFF - TRBD2 TRBJ2-1 16 TRBV28
TGTGCCAGCTCACCGCAGGGGGGCACCGGGGAGCTGTTTTTT CASSPQGGTGELFF - - TRBJ2-2 14 TRBV18